The 19 T cell receptor beta chains below all came from one sample that was sequenced in a study of beta chain features in type 1 diabetes. General study findings and limits: People with Type 1 diabetes carried modestly yet significantly shorter TCRB CDR3s in all four CD4+ subsets.

These receptors lack a known antigen. Investigators reverse transcribed all isolated RNA, so they sequenced expressed TCRB transcripts. The repertoire was sequenced with immunoSEQ multiplex PCR; TCRdb's copy has only in-frame clones and lacks some. The sample shows more than 250,000 clones, over 11% of them seen only once. The sequencing sample was made of naive CD4+ T cells from blood. The receptors here all came from a man aged 25 to 45 with type 1 diabetes.

This clone appeared a few times. The rearrangement joins TRBV10-3 to TRBJ2-3, with 8 bases that match TRBD2. The CDR3 is made up of 14 amino acids. Germline V gene lookup returns CDR1 ENHRY and CDR2 SYGVKD. V was clipped by 6 bases and J by 0 bases; unmatched bases: 2. The CDR3 DNA reads TGTGCCATCAGGACTAGCGAGAGCACAGATACGCAGTATTTT. It encodes CAIRTSESTDTQYF.

The chain has TRBV14 and TRBJ1-2; no firm D call. The CDR3 is made up of 14 amino acids. CDR1 is SGHDN, CDR2 FVKESK, per germline. Trimming stripped 1 base from V and 3 bases from J, with 9 bases between. Written as DNA, the CDR3 is TGTGCCAGCAGCCAAGTGTCCGGGGACTATGGCTACACCTTC. It encodes CASSQVSGDYGYTF.

This chain connects TRBV19 to TRBJ2-6; D might be TRBD1 (6 bases). The CDR3 consists of 16 residues. The V gene's germline CDR1 is LNHDA and CDR2 SQIVND (reference sequence). Trimming took off 6 bases at V and 1 base at J, with 13 bases between the two ends. CDR3 sequence (DNA): TGTGCCAGTAGCATCAGGGGCGAGTCTGGGGCCAACGTCCTGACTTTC. It is translated as CASSIRGESGANVLTF.

A few counts support this clone. The chain couples TRBV5-4 to TRBJ2-3; 8 bases line up with TRBD2. The length of the CDR3 is 17 residues. The J segment lost 0 bases and the V segment lost 4 bases, leaving 10 bases of the junction unmatched. Germline V gene lookup returns CDR1 SGHNT and CDR2 YYREEE (reference sequence). The CDR3: CASSPNPIAGSTDTQYF. CDR3 sequence (DNA): TGTGCCAGCAGCCCCAACCCCATAGCGGGAAGCACAGATACGCAGTATTTT.

This chain uses TRBV7-3 with TRBJ2-1, with D possibly being TRBD1 (5 bases). Trimming removed 3 bases from V and 6 bases from J, with 15 bases in between. Germline CDR1 and CDR2: SGHTA and FQGTGA. The CDR3 contains 15 residues. The CDR3 DNA follows: TGTGCCAGCAGCTTGGAGACAGTGGGCGTCAATGAGCAGTTCTTC. Protein sequence: CASSLETVGVNEQFF.

The chain links TRBV5-4 to TRBJ2-1; 9 bases fit TRBD2. CDR1 SGHNT and CDR2 YYREEE come from the germline V gene (reference sequence). Trimming cost V 4 bases and J 5 bases; bases outside gene matches: 7. This CDR3 has 15 amino acids. The CDR3 DNA reads TGTGCCAGCAGCACCCCGGGACTAGCAGACAATGAGCAGTTCTTC. It codes for CASSTPGLADNEQFF.

The chain couples TRBV7-8 to TRBJ2-7; weak D call: TRBD1 (7 bases). Trimming shortened V by 4 bases and J by 3 bases, and 10 bases separated the two germline ends. CDR3 length: 13 amino acids. Germline assignment: CDR1 SGHVS and CDR2 FQNEAQ. CDR3 coding DNA: TGTGCCAGCAGCTCCCAGGGGGGCTACGAGCAGTACTTC. Translation: CASSSQGGYEQYF.

Here the CDR3 reads CASSLLLLAGATGELFF. CDR3 sequence (DNA): TGTGCCAGCAGCCTTTTATTACTAGCGGGAGCCACCGGGGAGCTGTTTTTT. The chain links TRBV14 to TRBJ2-2; 11 nucleotides match TRBD2. This CDR3 has 17 residues. The V gene's germline CDR1 is SGHDN and CDR2 FVKESK. Germline trimming cut 4 bases from V and 4 bases from J; bases unmatched to any gene: 8.

This clone showed up just a few times. V and J are TRBV10-3 and TRBJ1-4, with TRBD1 matching over 7 bases. The V and J ends lost 0 bases and 7 bases, in that order; junction bases with no gene match: 2. The CDR3 is 14 residues long. Germline lookup yields CDR1 ENHRY and CDR2 SYGVKD. Here the CDR3 DNA reads TGTGCCATCAGTGAGTCCCCAGGGGGTGAAAAACTGTTTTTT. This translates into CAISESPGGEKLFF.

The CDR3 nucleotides read TGTGCCAGTAGGGACAGGAGGACTAGCACAGATACGCAGTATTTT. Amino acids: CASRDRRTSTDTQYF. This chain connects TRBV19 to TRBJ2-3, with 7 positions matching TRBD1. Unmatched junction bases numbered 6, after V lost 6 bases and J lost 0 bases. The CDR3 contains 15 residues. Germline CDR1 and CDR2: LNHDA and SQIVND (reference sequence).

This rearrangement joins TRBV2 to TRBJ1-2; possible D gene TRBD1, 6 bases. The germline V and J ends were trimmed by 7 bases and 4 bases, with 16 bases remaining between them. Germline V CDR1 and CDR2: SNHLY, FYNNEI. The CDR3 spans 14 residues. CDR3 sequence: CASTWDKTLYGYTF. CDR3 nucleotide sequence: TGTGCCAGCACATGGGACAAAACCCTCTATGGCTACACCTTC.

The V gene is TRBV7-9, the J gene TRBJ2-5; 10 bases fit TRBD2. The trim removed 7 bases at V and 2 bases at J, leaving 10 bases unmatched. Germline CDR1 is SEHNR and CDR2 is FQNEAQ (reference sequence). This CDR3 has 16 residues. The CDR3 loop is CASTTRTSGTQETQYF. DNA for the CDR3: TGTGCCAGCACCACACGGACTAGCGGTACTCAAGAGACCCAGTACTTC.

V is TRBV2 and J is TRBJ2-7, with D perhaps matching TRBD2 (5 bases). V was pared by 7 bases and J by 6 bases, with 19 bases between. This CDR3 spans 14 amino acids. Germline CDR1 is SNHLY and CDR2 is FYNNEI. The CDR3 DNA follows: TGTGCCAGCACGCAGGACTTACGAGATACCGAGCAGTACTTC. It yields the protein CASTQDLRDTEQYF.

This clone was recorded a few times. The CDR3 sequence: CSVGVAGVDTQYF. The CDR3 DNA reads TGCAGCGTTGGGGTAGCGGGCGTGGATACGCAGTATTTT. V gene TRBV29-1 combines with J gene TRBJ2-3; 7 bases align to TRBD2. Trimming took 4 bases from V and 6 from J; bases not matched to a gene: 7. Looked up from germline, CDR1 is SQVTM and CDR2 is ANQGSEA. This CDR3 has 13 residues.

This clone turned up a few times. The rearrangement uses TRBV29-1 and TRBJ1-2; D is perhaps TRBD1 (5 bases). Trimming stripped 1 base from V and 4 bases from J, with 10 bases between. CDR1 and CDR2 (germline): SQVTM, ANQGSEA. The length of the CDR3 is 13 residues. The CDR3 here is CSVEAARVYGYTF. The CDR3 bases are TGCAGCGTTGAAGCGGCCAGGGTCTATGGCTACACCTTC.

J is TRBJ1-5 and V is TRBV28; TRBD1 agrees at 11 bases. V lost 4 bases to trimming and J lost 6 bases; unmatched junction nucleotides: 5. CDR1 and CDR2 (germline): MDHEN, SYDVKM. The CDR3 contains 15 residues. In nucleotides, the CDR3 is TGTGCCAGCAGTTGGCGGGACAGGGGGACTCAGCCCCAGCATTTT. This sequence encodes CASSWRDRGTQPQHF.

This clone has a handful of counts. V is TRBV5-1 and J is TRBJ2-1, with 8 bases fitting TRBD2. After removal of 1 base from V and 8 bases from J, the junction contained 11 bases not matched to a gene. The CDR3 consists of 16 residues. Per the germline V gene, CDR1 is SGHRS and CDR2 is YFSETQ. CDR3 nucleotides: TGCGCCAGCAGCTTGCGCGGACTAGCTGTAACCGATGAGCAGTTCTTC. This codes for CASSLRGLAVTDEQFF.

This clone was observed a handful of times. This chain links TRBV6-5 with TRBJ2-2; D is unresolved. CDR1 and CDR2 (germline): MNHEY, SVGAGI. CDR3 size: 13 residues. V was pared by 2 bases and J by 5 bases, with 6 bases between. CDR3 sequence reads: CASSYRWTGELFF. CDR3 DNA: TGTGCCAGCAGTTACCGGTGGACCGGGGAGCTGTTTTTT.

A note on this clone: Other nucleotide sequences in the sample specify the same CDR3. The gene calls are TRBV7-3 and TRBJ2-1; 9 positions match TRBD2. V lost 8 bases, J lost 4 bases, and 9 bases stayed unmatched. CDR1 is SGHTA and CDR2 is FQGTGA in the germline V gene. CDR3 length: 15 residues. The CDR3 loop is CASSPGLAGYNEQFF. The CDR3 DNA follows: TGTGCCAGCTCCCCCGGTCTAGCGGGATACAATGAGCAGTTCTTC. Combining the CDR3 with reference TRBV7-3 and TRBJ2-1 gives the whole variable domain GAGVSQTPSNKVTEKGKYVELRCDPISGHTALYWYRQSLGQGPEFLIYFQGTGAADDSGLPNDRFFAVRPEGSVSTLKIQRTERGDSAVYLCASSPGLAGYNEQFFGPGTRLTVL.